The present entry profiles one TCR beta chain with its context. Its target is not known. This sample was taken from a study of Tregs in tolerant kidney transplant recipients. Findings and limits, study-wide: Biological reproducibility was not directly addressed, but technical replication error appeared minimal.

The assay was immunoSEQ multiplex PCR, and TCRdb's table has in-frame clones only and misses some. This sample carries 60,000 to 65,000 clones, 98% of them seen once, and the ten largest clones take 0.34%. Trimming took 2 bases from V and 3 from J; bases not matched to a gene: 5. The length of the CDR3 is 16 residues. In germline, CDR1 is GTSNPN, CDR2 SVGIG (reference sequence). Sample: Tregs from blood, taken before the transplant. The chain employs TRBV30 and TRBJ2-2, with 11 bases matching TRBD2. The TCR comes from a human donor who received a combined kidney and bone marrow transplant. The CDR3 DNA is TGTGCCTGGAGTTCGACTAGCGGGATGCACACCGGGGAGCTGTTTTTT. Its translation: CAWSSTSGMHTGELFF.